The clone carrying this TCR beta chain was counted at least ten times. Antigen specificity is unknown. V was clipped by 1 base and J by 3 bases, with 5 bases between them. The germline V gene has CDR1 DFQATT and CDR2 SNEGSKA (reference sequence). CDR3 size: 12 residues. The time point denotes: sample taken at primary tumor resection. The data stem from a study of spatial heterogeneity in lung cancer. In TCRdb, the 5' RACE reads were re-called with MiXCR into one record per CDR3 protein. The sample holds around 12,000 distinct CDR3 sequences, about 5.6% seen once. Study-wide results and limits: About 7% of tumor T cells for alpha chains and 13% to 15% for beta chains were estimated to be covered. Mutation tallies in tumors tracked expanded intratumoral alpha and beta TCR counts.

The source of this sequence is a female donor with early-stage non-small cell lung cancer. The chain is built from TRBV20-1 and TRBJ2-3; D not certain. The sequencing here drew on lung tumor tissue, taken at surgery. CDR3 nucleotides: TGCAGTGCTAGAGGTCAAACAGATACGCAGTATTTT. Encoded protein: CSARGQTDTQYF.